This TCR beta chain was captured in a study of CD8 T cells in Susac syndrome. Sequencing of TCR beta was carried out in blood CD8+ and CD4+ T cells. Through negative isolation, CD4+ and CD8+ T cells were obtained, while TEMRA cells were enriched using FACS. Random hexamers served to reverse transcribe about 0.45 to 1 ug RNA. It was immunoSEQ multiplex PCR that amplified TCR beta CDR3 across 54 Vbeta and 13 Jbeta. TCRdb used MiXCR to reprocess the immunoSEQ multiplex PCR reads, holding one entry per CDR3 protein. The sample shows 300,000 to 350,000 distinct CDR3 sequences, 90% to 95% of them seen only once. The germline V and J ends were trimmed by 1 base and 5 bases, with 20 bases remaining between them. CDR1 and CDR2 from the germline V gene are MGHRA and YSYEKL. This CDR3 contains 17 residues.

The sequenced sample consisted of CD4+ T cells from PBMCs. V gene TRBV4-1 combines with J gene TRBJ2-5; D is unclear. This sequence was found in a human donor with multiple sclerosis. Written as DNA, the CDR3 is TGCGCCAGCAGCCAAGGGGTTACGGTGGACCCTCAGGAGACCCAGTACTTC. As protein: CASSQGVTVDPQETQYF.